This T cell receptor (beta chain) was captured by sequencing in a study of blood T cells in healthy people across ages. No fewer than 5 micrograms of total RNA were isolated from every sample. Through a sample-barcoded 5' primer and a J-beta primer mix, a second PCR was run for roughly 6 to 11 cycles. TCRdb reprocessed the 5' RACE reads with MiXCR, giving one entry per CDR3 protein. The data contain around 1,700,000 distinct CDR3 sequences, approximately 30% of them singletons. A remark on this clonotype: Its antigen is unknown.

Study-wide results and caveats: Without sorted subsets, naive and antigen-experienced compartments could not be conclusively compared. Donor CMV infection status was unknown, possibly confounding age-related changes in expanded clonotypes.

The CDR3 totals 13 residues. Germline V CDR1 and CDR2: SNHLY, FYNNEI. The V gene lost 7 bases and the J gene lost 6 bases, with 13 bases spanning the gap. Sequenced sample: blood. The chain recombines TRBV2 with TRBJ2-1, with D unresolved. The TCR comes from a woman aged 25 to 39 in good health. CDR3 region: CASIALEINEQFF. The DNA for the CDR3 is TGTGCCAGCATCGCGCTGGAGATCAATGAGCAGTTCTTC.